The TCR beta chain described here comes from a study of CD8+CD57+ T cells in acquired aplastic anemia. Points from the study as a whole: Patients shared approximately 30 CD8+ CDR3 sequences with controls.

Whoever was chosen for sequencing had shown CD8+CD57+ cell expansion by flow cytometry. The cohort consisted entirely of patients having severe acquired aplastic anemia. Comments on this clonotype: The antigen remains unidentified.

Researchers used genomic DNA as the template to profile TCR beta VDJ and CDR3. TCRdb reprocessed the reads with MiXCR, giving one entry per CDR3 protein. This sample has 250,000 or so distinct CDR3 sequences, with approximately 45% found just once. Germline V CDR1 and CDR2: SGHDN, FVKESK. Trimming shortened V by 3 bases and J by 4 bases, and 15 bases separated the two germline ends. The CDR3 covers 15 residues. This chain connects TRBV14 to TRBJ1-2; D is possibly TRBD1 (6 bases). The receptor comes from a human donor with aplastic anemia. The sample consisted of sorted CD4+, CD8+, or CD8+CD57+ T cells (not recorded which) from PBMCs. The DNA for the CDR3 is TGTGCCAGCAGCCAGCGGGGGGCGGCCGGCTATGGCTACACCTTC. It translates to CASSQRGAAGYGYTF.